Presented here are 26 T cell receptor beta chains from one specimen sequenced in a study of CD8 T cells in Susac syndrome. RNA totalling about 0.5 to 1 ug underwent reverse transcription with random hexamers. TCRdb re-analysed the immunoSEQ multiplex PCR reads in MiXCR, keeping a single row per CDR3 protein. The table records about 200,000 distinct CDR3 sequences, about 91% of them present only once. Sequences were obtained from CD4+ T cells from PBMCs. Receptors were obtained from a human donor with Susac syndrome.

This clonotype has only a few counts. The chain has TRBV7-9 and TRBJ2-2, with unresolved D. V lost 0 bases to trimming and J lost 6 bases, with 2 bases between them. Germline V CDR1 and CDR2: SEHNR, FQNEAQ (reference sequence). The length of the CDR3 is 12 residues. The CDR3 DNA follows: TGTGCCAGCAGCTTAGCCTCCGGGGAGCTGTTTTTT. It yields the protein CASSLASGELFF.

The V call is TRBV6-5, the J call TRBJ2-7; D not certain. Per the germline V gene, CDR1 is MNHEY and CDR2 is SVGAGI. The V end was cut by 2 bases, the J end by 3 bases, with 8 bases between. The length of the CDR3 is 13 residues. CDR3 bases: TGTGCCAGCAGTTACAGGGCTGTCTACGAGCAGTACTTC. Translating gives CASSYRAVYEQYF.

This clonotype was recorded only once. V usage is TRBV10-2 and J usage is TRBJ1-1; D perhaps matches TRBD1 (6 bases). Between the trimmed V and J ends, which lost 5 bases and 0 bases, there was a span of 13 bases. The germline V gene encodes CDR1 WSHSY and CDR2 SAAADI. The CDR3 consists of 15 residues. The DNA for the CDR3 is TGCGCCAGCAGTTACCTAGGACAGATGAACACTGAAGCTTTCTTT. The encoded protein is CASSYLGQMNTEAFF.

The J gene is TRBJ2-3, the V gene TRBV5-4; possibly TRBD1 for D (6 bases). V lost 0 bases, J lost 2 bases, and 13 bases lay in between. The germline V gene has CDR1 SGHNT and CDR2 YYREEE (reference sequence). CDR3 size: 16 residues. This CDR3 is CASSLDREAVTDTQYF. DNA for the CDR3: TGTGCCAGCAGCTTGGACAGGGAAGCCGTCACAGATACGCAGTATTTT.

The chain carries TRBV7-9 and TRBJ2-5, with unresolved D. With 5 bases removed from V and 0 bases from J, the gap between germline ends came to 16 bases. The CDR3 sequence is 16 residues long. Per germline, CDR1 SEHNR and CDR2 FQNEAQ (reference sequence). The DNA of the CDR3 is TGTGCCAGCAGCACTCCCGGTATAGGCCACCAAGAGACCCAGTACTTC. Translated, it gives CASSTPGIGHQETQYF.

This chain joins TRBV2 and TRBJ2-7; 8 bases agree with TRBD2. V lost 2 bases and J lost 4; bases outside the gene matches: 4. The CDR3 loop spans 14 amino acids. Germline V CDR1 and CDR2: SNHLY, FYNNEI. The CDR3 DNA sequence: TGTGCCAGCAGTGAATGGGTAGCGGGGTACGAGCAGTACTTC. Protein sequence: CASSEWVAGYEQYF.

CDR3 region: CSARAGLNEQFF. DNA of the CDR3: TGCAGTGCTAGGGCGGGACTCAATGAGCAGTTCTTC. The chain links TRBV20-1 to TRBJ2-1, with TRBD2 as a possible D gene (6 bases). The CDR3 extends over 12 amino acids. With 3 bases removed from V and 6 bases from J, the gap between germline ends came to 9 bases. CDR1 is DFQATT, CDR2 SNEGSKA, per germline (reference sequence).

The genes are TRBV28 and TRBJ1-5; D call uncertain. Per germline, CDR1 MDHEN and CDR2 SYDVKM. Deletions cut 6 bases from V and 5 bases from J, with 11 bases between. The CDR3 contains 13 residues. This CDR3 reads CASRGEGHQPQHF. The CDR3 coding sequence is TGTGCCAGCAGGGGAGAGGGCCATCAGCCCCAGCATTTT.

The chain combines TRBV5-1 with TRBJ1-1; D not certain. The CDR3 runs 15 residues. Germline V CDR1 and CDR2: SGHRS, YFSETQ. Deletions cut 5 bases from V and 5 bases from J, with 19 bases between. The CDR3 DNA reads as TGCGCCAGCAGTCCCGACGGAGACCGTAGGACTGAAGCTTTCTTT. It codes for CASSPDGDRRTEAFF.

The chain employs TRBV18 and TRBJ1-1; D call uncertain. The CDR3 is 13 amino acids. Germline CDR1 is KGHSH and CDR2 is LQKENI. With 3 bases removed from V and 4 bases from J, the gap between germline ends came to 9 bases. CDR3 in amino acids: CASSPKEGTEAFF. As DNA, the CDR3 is TGTGCCAGCTCACCTAAGGAGGGCACTGAAGCTTTCTTT.

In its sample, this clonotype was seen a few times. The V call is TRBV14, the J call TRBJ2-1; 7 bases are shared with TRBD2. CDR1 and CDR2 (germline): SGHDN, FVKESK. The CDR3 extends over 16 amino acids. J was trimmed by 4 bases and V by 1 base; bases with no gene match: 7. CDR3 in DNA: TGTGCCAGCAGCCAAGTAGGCGGGAGTGCGTACAATGAGCAGTTCTTC. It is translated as CASSQVGGSAYNEQFF. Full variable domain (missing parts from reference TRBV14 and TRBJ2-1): EAGVTQFPSHSVIEKGQTVTLRCDPISGHDNLYWYRRVMGKEIKFLLHFVKESKQDESGMPNNRFLAERTGGTYSTLKVQPAELEDSGVYFCASSQVGGSAYNEQFFGPGTRLTVL.

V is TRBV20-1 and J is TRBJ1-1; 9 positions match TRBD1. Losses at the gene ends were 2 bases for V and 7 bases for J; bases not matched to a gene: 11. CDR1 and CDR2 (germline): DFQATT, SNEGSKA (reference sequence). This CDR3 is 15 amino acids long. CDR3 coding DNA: TGCAGTGCTAGACCAACCGGGACAGGGTTTGGTGAAGCTTTCTTT. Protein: CSARPTGTGFGEAFF.

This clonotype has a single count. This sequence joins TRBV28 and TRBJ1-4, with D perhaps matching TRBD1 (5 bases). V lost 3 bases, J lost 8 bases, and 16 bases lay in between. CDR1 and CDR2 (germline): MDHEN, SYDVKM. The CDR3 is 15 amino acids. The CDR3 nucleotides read TGTGCCAGCAGTTTTGGTGGGGGTTGGATCGAAAAACTGTTTTTT. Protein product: CASSFGGGWIEKLFF.

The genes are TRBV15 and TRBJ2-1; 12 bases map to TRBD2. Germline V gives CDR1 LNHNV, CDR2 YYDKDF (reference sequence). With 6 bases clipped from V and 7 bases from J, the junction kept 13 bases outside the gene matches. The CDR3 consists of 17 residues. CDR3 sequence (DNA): TGTGCCACCAGAAGATCTAGCGGGAGGGCCACGGGGAATGAGCAGTTCTTC. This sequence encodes CATRRSSGRATGNEQFF.

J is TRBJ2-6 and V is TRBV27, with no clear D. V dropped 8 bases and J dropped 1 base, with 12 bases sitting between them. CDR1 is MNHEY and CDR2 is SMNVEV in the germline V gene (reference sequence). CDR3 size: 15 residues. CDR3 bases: TGTGCCAGCGGACCTGGGTGGTCTGGGGCCAACGTCCTGACTTTC. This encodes CASGPGWSGANVLTF.

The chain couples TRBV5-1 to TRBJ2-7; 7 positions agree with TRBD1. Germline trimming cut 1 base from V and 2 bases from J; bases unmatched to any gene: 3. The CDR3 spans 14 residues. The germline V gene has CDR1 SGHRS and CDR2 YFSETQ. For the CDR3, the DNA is TGCGCCAGCAGCTTGAGGGGGCGGACCTACGAGCAGTACTTC. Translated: CASSLRGRTYEQYF.

CDR3 region: CASSGSGTGGTRQYF. Written as DNA, the CDR3 is TGTGCCAGCAGCGGTTCCGGGACAGGGGGCACGAGGCAGTACTTC. The V and J genes are TRBV3-1 and TRBJ2-7; 12 positions agree with TRBD1. Losses at the gene ends were 5 bases for V and 9 bases for J; bases not matched to a gene: 11. This CDR3 comprises 15 residues. Germline-derived CDR1 and CDR2 are LGHDT and YNNKEL (reference sequence).

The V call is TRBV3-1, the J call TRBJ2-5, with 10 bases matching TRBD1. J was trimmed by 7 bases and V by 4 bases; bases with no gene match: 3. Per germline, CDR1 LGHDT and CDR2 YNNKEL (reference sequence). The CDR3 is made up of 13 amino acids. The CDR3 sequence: CASSRQGAVTQYF. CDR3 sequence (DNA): TGTGCCAGCAGCCGACAGGGGGCGGTGACCCAGTACTTC.

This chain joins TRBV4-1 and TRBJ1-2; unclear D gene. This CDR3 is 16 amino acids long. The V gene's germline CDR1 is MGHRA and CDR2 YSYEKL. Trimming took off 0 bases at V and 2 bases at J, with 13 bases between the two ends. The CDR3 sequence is CASSQDHFVGNYGYTF. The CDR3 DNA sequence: TGCGCCAGCAGCCAAGATCACTTTGTTGGGAACTATGGCTACACCTTC.

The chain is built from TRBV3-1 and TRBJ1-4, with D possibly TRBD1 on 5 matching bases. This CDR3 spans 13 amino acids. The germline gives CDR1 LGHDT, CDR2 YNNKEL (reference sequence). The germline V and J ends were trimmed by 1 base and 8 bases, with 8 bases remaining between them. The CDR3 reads CASSQGGGEKLFF. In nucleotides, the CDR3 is TGTGCCAGCAGCCAAGGGGGGGGAGAAAAACTGTTTTTT.

The CDR3 loop is CATTPTSGGSDTQYF. For the CDR3, the DNA is TGTGCCACGACCCCCACTAGCGGGGGATCAGATACGCAGTATTTT. The chain is built from TRBV7-9 and TRBJ2-3; 11 positions agree with TRBD2. V shed 10 bases and J 4 bases; nucleotides not matched to a gene: 10. The CDR3 runs to 15 residues. Germline V CDR1 and CDR2: SEHNR, FQNEAQ (reference sequence).

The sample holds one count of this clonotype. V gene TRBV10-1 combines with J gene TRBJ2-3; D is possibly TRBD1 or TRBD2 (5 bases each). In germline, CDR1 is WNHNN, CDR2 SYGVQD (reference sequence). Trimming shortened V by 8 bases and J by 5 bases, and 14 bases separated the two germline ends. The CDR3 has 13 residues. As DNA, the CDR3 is TGCGCCAGCCAGGGAGCTGGGGTAGATACGCAGTATTTT. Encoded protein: CASQGAGVDTQYF.

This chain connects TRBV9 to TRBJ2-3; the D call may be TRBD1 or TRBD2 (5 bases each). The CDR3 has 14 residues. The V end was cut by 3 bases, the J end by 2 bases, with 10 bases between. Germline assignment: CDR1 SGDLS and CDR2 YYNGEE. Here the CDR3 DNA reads TGTGCCAGCAGCGGACCGGGGCTCACAGATACGCAGTATTTT. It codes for CASSGPGLTDTQYF.

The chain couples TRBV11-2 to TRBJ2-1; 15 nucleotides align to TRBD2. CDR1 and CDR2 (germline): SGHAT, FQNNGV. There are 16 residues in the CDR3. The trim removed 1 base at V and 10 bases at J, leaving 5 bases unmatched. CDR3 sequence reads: CASSLGTSGGAPEQFF. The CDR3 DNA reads TGTGCCAGCAGCTTAGGGACTAGCGGGGGGGCCCCCGAGCAGTTCTTC.

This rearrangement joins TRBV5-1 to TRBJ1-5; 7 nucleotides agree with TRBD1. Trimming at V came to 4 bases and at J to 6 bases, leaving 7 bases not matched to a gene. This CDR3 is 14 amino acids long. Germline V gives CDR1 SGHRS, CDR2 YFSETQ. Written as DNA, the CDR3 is TGCGCCAGCAGCCAAGGGACAGTCGGTCAGCCCCAGCATTTT. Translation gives CASSQGTVGQPQHF.

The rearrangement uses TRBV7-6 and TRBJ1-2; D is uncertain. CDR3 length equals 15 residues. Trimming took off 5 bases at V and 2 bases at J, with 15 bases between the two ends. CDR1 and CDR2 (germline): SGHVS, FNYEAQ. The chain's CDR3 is CASSLLRWPNYGYTF. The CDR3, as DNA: TGTGCCAGCAGCCTTTTAAGGTGGCCGAACTATGGCTACACCTTC.